The clone carrying this T cell receptor (beta chain) was counted a few times. The antigen is unknown. This specimen belongs to a study of blood T cells in healthy people across ages. Findings and caveats of the study: Those diversity estimates obtained from one million T cells were thought to be underestimates.

The CDR3 contains 16 residues. V lost 5 bases, J lost 1 base, and 15 bases lay in between. The authors ran a second PCR of about 6 to 11 cycles using a sample-barcoded 5' primer and a J-beta primer mix. TCRdb processed the 5' RACE reads anew with MiXCR; each CDR3 protein has one entry. The sample records approximately 1.5 million distinct CDR3 sequences, approximately 39% being singletons. The sample comprised blood. The V call is TRBV12-3 or TRBV12-4, the J call TRBJ1-5, with D possibly TRBD1 on 6 matching bases. The receptor comes from a woman aged 18-35 years in good health. Here the CDR3 reads CASSRSTGLSNQPQHF. CDR3 DNA: TGTGCCAGCAGTCGATCCACAGGGTTGAGCAATCAGCCCCAGCATTTT.